This TCR beta chain was obtained from a study of shared clonotypes between healthy human individuals. Study-wide results and limits: Estimated richness was generally greater in naive than memory subsets.

The assay was immunoSEQ multiplex PCR, and TCRdb's table has in-frame clones only and misses some. The table lists some 690,000 clones, 90% of them singletons. Details on this clone: Its target is not known.

CDR1 and CDR2 from the germline V gene are LNHDA and SQIVND (reference sequence). Trimming removed 7 bases from V and 2 bases from J, with 9 bases in between. CDR3 length: 14 residues. V and J are TRBV19 and TRBJ2-6, with D uncertain. Sequencing was carried out using memory CD8+ T cells from PBMCs. Stated subset: CD45RO+ cells pooled with CCR7-negative TemRA cells. The sequence derives from a man aged 18 to 29 in good health. Some clones in this sample may be carry-over from other donors' samples. In DNA, the CDR3 is TGTGCCAGTACCCCCGAACCTGGGGCCAACGTCCTGACTTTC. Translated, it gives CASTPEPGANVLTF.